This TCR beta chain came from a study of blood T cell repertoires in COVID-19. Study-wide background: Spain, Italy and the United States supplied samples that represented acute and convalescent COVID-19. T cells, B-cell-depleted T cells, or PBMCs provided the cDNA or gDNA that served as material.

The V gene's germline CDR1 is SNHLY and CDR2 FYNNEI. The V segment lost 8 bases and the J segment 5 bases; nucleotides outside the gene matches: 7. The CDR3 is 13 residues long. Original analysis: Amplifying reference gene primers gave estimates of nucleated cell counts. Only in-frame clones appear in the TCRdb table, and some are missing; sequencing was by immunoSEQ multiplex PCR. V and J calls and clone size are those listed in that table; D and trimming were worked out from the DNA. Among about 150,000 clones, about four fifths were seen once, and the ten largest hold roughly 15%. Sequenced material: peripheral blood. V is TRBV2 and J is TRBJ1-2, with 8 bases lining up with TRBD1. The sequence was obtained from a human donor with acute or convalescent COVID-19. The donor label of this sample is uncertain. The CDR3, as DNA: TGTGCCAGCTTCCGACAGGGGCAATATGGCTACACCTTC. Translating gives CASFRQGQYGYTF. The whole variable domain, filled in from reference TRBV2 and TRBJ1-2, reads EPEVTQTPSHQVTQMGQEVILRCVPISNHLYFYWYRQILGQKVEFLVSFYNNEISEKSEIFDDQFSVERPDGSNFTLKIRSTKLEDSAMYFCASFRQGQYGYTFGSGTRLTVV.